This entry lists 18 T cell receptor beta chains sequenced from one sample in a study of T cells in localized non-small cell lung cancer. TCRdb's table, derived via immunoSEQ multiplex PCR, lists solely in-frame clones and lacks some. The table has around 70,000 clones, about 81% seen once. Sample: peripheral blood, taken before any cancer treatment. The receptors stem from a female donor over 55 with stage I lung adenocarcinoma.

The chain couples TRBV19 to TRBJ1-1; D is unresolved. V lost 5 bases to trimming and J lost 6 bases, with 19 bases between them. In germline, CDR1 is LNHDA, CDR2 SQIVND (reference sequence). The CDR3 is made up of 15 amino acids. CDR3 sequence: CASSQRQYGIPEAFF. CDR3 in DNA: TGTGCCAGTAGTCAACGTCAGTATGGAATCCCTGAAGCTTTCTTT.

This clone was picked up one time. The V gene is TRBV9, the J gene TRBJ1-3, with a weak D call TRBD1 (5 bases). This CDR3 is built from 18 residues. Trimming shortened V by 0 bases and J by 0 bases, and 16 bases separated the two germline ends. Germline lookup yields CDR1 SGDLS and CDR2 YYNGEE. The CDR3 sequence: CASSVEAAPGHSGNTIYF. The CDR3 DNA reads as TGTGCCAGCAGCGTAGAAGCCGCTCCCGGACACTCTGGAAACACCATATATTTT. Together with reference TRBV9 and TRBJ1-3, the CDR3 gives the full variable domain: DSGVTQTPKHLITATGQRVTLRCSPRSGDLSVYWYQQSLDQGLQFLIQYYNGEERAKGNILERFSAQQFPDLHSELNLSSLELGDSALYFCASSVEAAPGHSGNTIYFGEGSWLTVV.

This clone was counted a few times. This CDR3 reads CASRKENLRDPYGYTF. Written as DNA, the CDR3 is TGTGCCAGCAGAAAAGAAAACCTCCGGGACCCCTATGGCTACACCTTC. The V call is TRBV5-4, the J call TRBJ1-2, with a tentative D call TRBD1 (5 bases). This CDR3 region has 16 residues. Deletions cut 5 bases from V and 4 bases from J, with 21 bases between. Germline CDR1 is SGHNT and CDR2 is YYREEE (reference sequence).

The rearrangement uses TRBV5-4 and TRBJ1-2; D is perhaps TRBD1 (6 bases). The CDR3 contains 15 residues. Germline assignment: CDR1 SGHNT and CDR2 YYREEE (reference sequence). V was cut by 0 bases and J by 2 bases, with 11 bases left in between. Written as DNA, the CDR3 is TGTGCCAGCAGCTTGGGGGGCGGACAGAACTATGGCTACACCTTC. This codes for CASSLGGGQNYGYTF. The complete variable domain, with remaining parts taken from reference TRBV5-4 and TRBJ1-2, reads ETGVTQSPTHLIKTRGQQVTLRCSSQSGHNTVSWYQQALGQGPQFIFQYYREEENGRGNFPPRFSGLQFPNYSSELNVNALELDDSALYLCASSLGGGQNYGYTFGSGTRLTVV.

The rearrangement links TRBV7-2 to TRBJ2-2, with TRBD2 matching over 8 bases. CDR3 size: 16 residues. J lost 5 bases, V lost 5 bases, and 10 bases had no gene match. CDR1 SGHTA and CDR2 FQGNSA come from the germline V gene. CDR3 sequence: CASSPSGTRYTGELFF. The CDR3 DNA reads TGTGCCAGCAGCCCATCCGGGACTAGATATACCGGGGAGCTGTTTTTT.

The V gene is TRBV6-5, the J gene TRBJ2-5, with D perhaps TRBD1 (6 bases). V lost 9 bases and J lost 5, with 10 bases in between. The CDR3 runs to 11 residues. The V gene's germline CDR1 is MNHEY and CDR2 SVGAGI. CDR3 sequence reads: CASTGLETQYF. In DNA, the CDR3 is TGTGCCAGTACAGGGCTGGAGACCCAGTACTTC.

V gene TRBV11-3 combines with J gene TRBJ2-7; D may be TRBD1 (6 bases). The V gene's germline CDR1 is SGHNT and CDR2 YENEEA. Deletions cut 5 bases from V and 1 base from J, with 15 bases between. There are 15 residues in the CDR3. CDR3 loop: CASSIGTIGSYEQYF. As DNA, the CDR3 is TGTGCCAGCAGCATCGGGACAATCGGGTCCTACGAGCAGTACTTC.

This sequence joins TRBV5-1 and TRBJ2-3; 8 bases are shared with TRBD1. CDR3 length: 13 residues. After removal of 2 bases from V and 6 bases from J, the junction contained 2 bases not matched to a gene. Per the germline V gene, CDR1 is SGHRS and CDR2 is YFSETQ. This chain's CDR3 is CASSLQGEDTQYF. Here the CDR3 DNA reads TGCGCCAGCAGCTTACAGGGGGAGGATACGCAGTATTTT. Supplemented by reference TRBV5-1 and TRBJ2-3, the full variable domain reads KAGVTQTPRYLIKTRGQQVTLSCSPISGHRSVSWYQQTPGQGLQFLFEYFSETQRNKGNFPGRFSGRQFSNSRSEMNVSTLELGDSALYLCASSLQGEDTQYFGPGTRLTVL.

The rearrangement uses TRBV5-1 and TRBJ2-1; TRBD1 matches at 8 bases. The CDR3 covers 14 residues. Unmatched junction bases numbered 4, after V lost 4 bases and J lost 4 bases. Germline V gene sequence: CDR1 SGHRS, CDR2 YFSETQ. CDR3 in DNA: TGCGCCAGCAGCCCCGGGACAGGATACAATGAGCAGTTCTTC. Encoded protein: CASSPGTGYNEQFF.

The chain combines TRBV5-1 with TRBJ2-7; D possibly corresponds to TRBD1 (6 bases). Trimming cost V 0 bases and J 6 bases, with 16 bases left between them. Germline CDR1 reads SGHRS; CDR2 reads YFSETQ. The CDR3 has 15 amino acids. The CDR3 bases are TGCGCCAGCAGCTTGGGGCCGGGACAATTGTCCGAGCAGTACTTC. The encoded protein is CASSLGPGQLSEQYF.

V gene TRBV9 combines with J gene TRBJ1-2, with D hard to call. The V and J ends lost 5 bases and 2 bases respectively, with 10 bases between them. This CDR3 contains 13 residues. The germline CDR1 and CDR2 sequences are SGDLS and YYNGEE. CDR3 in amino acids: CASRGSLNYGYTF. CDR3 nucleotide sequence: TGTGCCAGCAGGGGATCCCTAAACTATGGCTACACCTTC. Full variable domain (rest looked up from reference TRBV9 and TRBJ1-2): DSGVTQTPKHLITATGQRVTLRCSPRSGDLSVYWYQQSLDQGLQFLIQYYNGEERAKGNILERFSAQQFPDLHSELNLSSLELGDSALYFCASRGSLNYGYTFGSGTRLTVV.

Written as DNA, the CDR3 is TGTGCCAGCAGAACTAGCGGGACTAGCACAGATACGCAGTATTTT. This codes for CASRTSGTSTDTQYF. The chain is built from TRBV11-2 and TRBJ2-3, with 10 bases aligning to TRBD2. V lost 6 bases to trimming and J lost 0 bases; unmatched junction nucleotides: 3. Looked up from germline, CDR1 is SGHAT and CDR2 is FQNNGV. CDR3 length equals 15 residues.

The chain recombines TRBV6-5 with TRBJ2-1, with 9 bases lining up with TRBD2. Germline CDR1 MNHEY, CDR2 SVGAGI. Trimming at V came to 6 bases and at J to 5 bases, leaving 5 bases not matched to a gene. The CDR3 has 14 residues. The CDR3 sequence is CASRLAGTNNEQFF. CDR3 nucleotide sequence: TGTGCCAGCAGACTAGCGGGTACTAACAATGAGCAGTTCTTC.

The CDR3 region has the DNA TGTGCCAGCAGCTTATCTAGCGGGAGCGATGAGCAGTTCTTC. Translating it yields CASSLSSGSDEQFF. V and J are TRBV7-2 and TRBJ2-1; 10 bases agree with TRBD2. CDR3 size: 14 residues. Per germline, CDR1 SGHTA and CDR2 FQGNSA. With 2 bases clipped from V and 8 bases from J, the junction kept 3 bases outside the gene matches. Looking up the rest from reference TRBV7-2 and TRBJ2-1 gives the full variable domain: GAGVSQSPSNKVTEKGKDVELRCDPISGHTALYWYRQSLGQGLEFLIYFQGNSAPDKSGLPSDRFSAERTGGSVSTLTIQRTQQEDSAVYLCASSLSSGSDEQFFGPGTRLTVL.

The chain is built from TRBV18 and TRBJ1-1, with 8 bases matching TRBD1. Germline V lookup: CDR1 KGHSH, CDR2 LQKENI. Trimming cost V 1 base and J 3 bases; bases outside gene matches: 10. The CDR3 has 17 residues. The CDR3 nucleotides read TGTGCCAGCTCACCACGACAGGGGATACGGGAGGACACTGAAGCTTTCTTT. Translation: CASSPRQGIREDTEAFF.

The chain carries TRBV7-3 and TRBJ2-1; TRBD2 might be the D (5 bases). V was clipped by 1 base and J by 10 bases, with 17 bases between them. Germline loops: CDR1 SGHTA, CDR2 FQGTGA. This CDR3 region has 15 residues. The DNA for the CDR3 is TGTGCCAGCAGCTTAAGGGCGGTCCCTTCGGGGGAGCAGTTCTTC. As protein: CASSLRAVPSGEQFF. The whole variable domain, remainder taken from reference TRBV7-3 and TRBJ2-1, is GAGVSQTPSNKVTEKGKYVELRCDPISGHTALYWYRQSLGQGPEFLIYFQGTGAADDSGLPNDRFFAVRPEGSVSTLKIQRTERGDSAVYLCASSLRAVPSGEQFFGPGTRLTVL.

The genes are TRBV6-4 and TRBJ1-2; 8 nucleotides agree with TRBD1. J lost 8 bases, V lost 4 bases, and 9 bases had no gene match. Germline values: CDR1 MRHNA, CDR2 SNTAGT. CDR3 size: 14 residues. In nucleotides, the CDR3 is TGTGCCAGCAGTGCCGAGGACAGGGTGGGAGGCTACACCTTC. Its translation: CASSAEDRVGGYTF.

The V gene is TRBV19, the J gene TRBJ2-7; TRBD2 matches 8 bases. CDR1 LNHDA and CDR2 SQIVND come from the germline V gene (reference sequence). The CDR3 has 18 residues. Trimming at V came to 3 bases and at J to 7 bases, leaving 20 bases not matched to a gene. Written as DNA, the CDR3 is TGTGCCAGTAGTATGAGGGGGGATAGCGGGGACCCCATGATGGAGCAGTACTTC. It is translated as CASSMRGDSGDPMMEQYF.